The clone carrying this TCR beta chain was observed a single time. Its antigen is still unknown. A clone one base away is much larger, so this may be a read error. The source material, RNA transcripts, was used to amplify TCR beta CDR3 regions. Carried out on the TCR CDR3, a first-round RT-PCR used the HTBI primer set. TCRdb re-derived calls from the multiplex PCR reads in MiXCR, one entry per CDR3 protein. The top ten hold 32% of the sample, which has around 430,000 distinct CDR3 sequences, under 15% seen once. This CDR3 comprises 16 residues. Germline loops: CDR1 MDHEN, CDR2 SYDVKM. Newly diagnosed hyperthyroidism, duration under 2 months, in patients aged 18 to 65. These data come from a study of T cells in Graves' hyperthyroidism and ophthalmopathy. In the study overall: Initial diagnosis, before any treatment, was when peripheral blood was collected.

Study-wide points: Most thyroid clonotypes expanded above 0.001 appeared in blood too.

The specimen was blood. V and J are TRBV28 and TRBJ2-1; D may be TRBD2 (6 bases). The TCR was taken from a woman aged 30 to 39 with Graves' hyperthyroidism. The CDR3 spells CASSLATRGSYNEQSF. In DNA form, the CDR3 reads TGTGCCAGCAGTTTAGCGACTAGGGGCTCCTACAATGAGCAGTCCTTC.